The clone carrying this T cell receptor (beta chain) was seen many times. Antigen specificity is unknown. Clinical symptoms, serum thyroxine, TRAb, thyroid ultrasound and orbital computed tomography informed diagnoses. PBMCs were obtained from roughly 10 ml fresh peripheral blood. These data belong to a study of T cells in Graves' hyperthyroidism and ophthalmopathy. Overall study: Peripheral blood was secured at the point of initial diagnosis, before any treatment. Whole-study results and caveats: Most expanded thyroid clonotypes above 0.001 recurred in blood.

The CDR3 regions of TCR beta were amplified from RNA transcripts. Researchers ran a first-round RT-PCR on the TCR CDR3 using the HTBI primer set. Each CDR3 protein is one row after TCRdb ran MiXCR on the multiplex PCR reads. The profile covers over 300,000 distinct CDR3 sequences, with around 15% appearing a single time and 34% taken by the ten largest. The germline V gene encodes CDR1 MNHEY and CDR2 SMNVEV (reference sequence). The CDR3 has 16 amino acids. Trimming removed 3 bases at V and 2 bases at J, with 16 bases between. Sequencing was carried out using blood. The chain uses TRBV27 and TRBJ1-2; D is uncertain. This clonotype was sampled from a woman in her 40s with Graves' ophthalmopathy. CDR3 sequence reads: CASSFSAMWANYGYTF. The CDR3 DNA reads as TGTGCCAGCAGTTTCTCCGCAATGTGGGCCAACTATGGCTACACCTTC.